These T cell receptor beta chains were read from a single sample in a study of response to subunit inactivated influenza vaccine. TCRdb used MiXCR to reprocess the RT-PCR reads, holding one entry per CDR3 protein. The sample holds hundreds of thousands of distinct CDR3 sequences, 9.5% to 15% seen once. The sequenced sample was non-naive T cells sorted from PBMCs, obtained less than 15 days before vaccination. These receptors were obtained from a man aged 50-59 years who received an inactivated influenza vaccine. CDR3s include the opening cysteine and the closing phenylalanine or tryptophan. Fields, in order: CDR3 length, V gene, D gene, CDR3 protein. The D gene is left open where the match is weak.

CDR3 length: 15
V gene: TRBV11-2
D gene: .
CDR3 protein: CASSLSSSGANVLTF

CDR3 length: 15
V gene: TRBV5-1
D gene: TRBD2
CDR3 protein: CASSELAGSSYEQYF

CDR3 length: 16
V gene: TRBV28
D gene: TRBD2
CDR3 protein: CASSPLAGGRAWEQYF

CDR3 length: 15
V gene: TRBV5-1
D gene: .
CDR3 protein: CASSRGRAAQETQYF

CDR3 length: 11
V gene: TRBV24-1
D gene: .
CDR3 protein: CATSGFNEQFF

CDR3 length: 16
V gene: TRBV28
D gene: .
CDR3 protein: CASSGERESYNSPLHF

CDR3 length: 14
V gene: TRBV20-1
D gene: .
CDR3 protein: CSANEEISQETQYF

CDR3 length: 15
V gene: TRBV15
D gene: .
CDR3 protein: CATSRNGVEGETQYF

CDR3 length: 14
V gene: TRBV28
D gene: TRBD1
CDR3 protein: CASSPGGVVYGYTF

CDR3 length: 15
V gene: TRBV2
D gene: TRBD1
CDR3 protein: CASRLGQGGTGELFF

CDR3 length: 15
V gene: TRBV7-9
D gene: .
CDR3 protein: CASTRSSASTDTQYF

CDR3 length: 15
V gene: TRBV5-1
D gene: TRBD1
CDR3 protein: CASSLAMGQGNGYTF

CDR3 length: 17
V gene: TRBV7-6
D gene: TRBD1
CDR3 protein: CASSQKGGQGNTGELFF

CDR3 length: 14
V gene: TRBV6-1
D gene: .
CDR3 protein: CASSGPEGNQPQHF

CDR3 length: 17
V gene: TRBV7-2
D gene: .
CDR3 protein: CASSSAAWYRTNNEQFF

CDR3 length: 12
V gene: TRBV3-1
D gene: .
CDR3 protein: CASRDISTEAFF

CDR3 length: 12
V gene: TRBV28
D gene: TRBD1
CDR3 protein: CASSPDRVGNHF

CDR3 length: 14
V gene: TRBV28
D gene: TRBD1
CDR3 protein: CASSRTGFGSPLHF

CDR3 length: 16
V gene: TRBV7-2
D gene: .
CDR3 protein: CASSSNQGIYNSPLHF

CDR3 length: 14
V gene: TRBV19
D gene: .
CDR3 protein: CASSQGEGLGEQFF

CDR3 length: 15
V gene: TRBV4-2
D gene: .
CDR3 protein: CASSQESISGNTIYF

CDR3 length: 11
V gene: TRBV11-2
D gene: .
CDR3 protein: CASSWRTEQFF

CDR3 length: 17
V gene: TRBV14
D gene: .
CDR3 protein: CASSLRRQTLMNTEAFF

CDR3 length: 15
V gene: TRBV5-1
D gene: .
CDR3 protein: CASSFSLGDQETQYF

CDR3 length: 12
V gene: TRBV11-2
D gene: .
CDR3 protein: CASSSSVDTQYF

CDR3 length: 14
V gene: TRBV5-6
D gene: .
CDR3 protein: CASSLYQNRETQYF

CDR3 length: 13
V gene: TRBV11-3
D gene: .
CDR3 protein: CASSLESDNEQFF

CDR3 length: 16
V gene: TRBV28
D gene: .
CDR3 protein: CASSLSLQVSGNTIYF

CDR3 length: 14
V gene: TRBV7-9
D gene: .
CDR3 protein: CASSFGITYNEQFF

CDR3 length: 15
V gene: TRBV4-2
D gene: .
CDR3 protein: CASSQVRQLNTEAFF

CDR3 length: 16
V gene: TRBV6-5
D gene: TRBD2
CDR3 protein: CASSHRTSGSKDTQYF

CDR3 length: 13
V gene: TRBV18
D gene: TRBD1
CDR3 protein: CASSLDRGNGYTF

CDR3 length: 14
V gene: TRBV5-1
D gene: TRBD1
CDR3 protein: CASRRTGSDGELFF

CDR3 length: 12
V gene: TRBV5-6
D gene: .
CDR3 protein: CASSLQVETQYF

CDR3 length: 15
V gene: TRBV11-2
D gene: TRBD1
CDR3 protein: CASSWSGGYNEKLFF